The clone carrying this T cell receptor beta chain was observed a few times. This sample was included in a study of early T cells in non-severe SARS-CoV-2 infection. Whole-study context: Sequenced material consisted of bulk RNA (from unsorted whole blood), and chains were unpaired.

TCRdb called the 5' RACE reads again in MiXCR, with one record for every CDR3 protein. Of fewer than 100,000 distinct CDR3 sequences listed, roughly 13% were seen once; the top ten hold about 2%. Per the germline V gene, CDR1 is SNHLY and CDR2 is FYNNEI. V gave up 10 bases and J gave up 6 bases, with 27 bases separating them. The CDR3 has 17 amino acids. The TCR comes from an adult who was a healthcare worker with PCR-confirmed SARS-CoV-2 infection or an uninfected control (not recorded which). The genes are TRBV2 and TRBJ2-2; D is possibly TRBD2 (6 bases). The sample comprised whole blood. CDR3 loop: CATLKALGRGEAGELFF. The CDR3 DNA sequence: TGTGCCACCCTGAAAGCCCTAGGGAGAGGGGAGGCCGGGGAGCTGTTTTTT.